This T cell receptor (beta chain) was observed in a study of cytomegalovirus exposure and HLA in healthy donors. PCR employed 60 Vbeta and 13 Jbeta primers. Libraries were prepared by immunoSEQ multiplex PCR; TCRdb keeps only in-frame clonotypes and omits some of them. The repertoire shows some 64,000 clones; the top ten hold approximately 1.6%. Notes on this clone: No antigen is known for it.

Findings and limits, study-wide: In an earlier analysis, in under 700 donors, most V segments appeared productive either ~90% or ~30% of the time. Cytomegalovirus association was listed for about 170 TCR beta chains. TCR beta sequences reportedly predicted the HLA-A and HLA-B alleles of most subjects accurately. As a later analysis showed, several of the most significant clusters appeared to be linked to common viral pathogens.

The CDR3 contains 13 residues. CDR1 and CDR2 (germline): MGHRA, YSYEKL. Trimming removed 3 bases from V and 7 bases from J, with 13 bases in between. The rearrangement uses TRBV4-1 and TRBJ2-7, with D perhaps TRBD1 (5 bases). The receptor was derived from a woman between 25 and 40 years old in good health and CMV-seronegative. The sample comprised PBMCs. The CDR3 DNA reads TGCGCCAGCAGCCAGGGGCCCCTATTGGAGCAGTACTTC. Protein product: CASSQGPLLEQYF.